Reported below is one T cell receptor (beta chain). The antigen is unknown. Germline V gene sequence: CDR1 MDHEN, CDR2 SYDVKM. The CDR3 extends over 17 amino acids. V lost 7 bases to trimming and J lost 5 bases; unmatched junction nucleotides: 10. PCR employed 60 Vbeta and 13 Jbeta primers. The method was immunoSEQ multiplex PCR; TCRdb's version includes in-frame clones alone and lacks a portion of them. The sample yields about 160,000 clones, about three quarters seen once. These data belong to a study of cytomegalovirus exposure and HLA in healthy donors. Study-wide points: Among the CMV-associated chains, a few were confirmed in vitro as specific for CMV antigens. Later analysis associated a missense DCLRE1C variant with TCR beta V- and J-gene trimming.

The sequence came from a man aged 18 to 29 in good health and CMV-seropositive. Sequencing was carried out using PBMCs. The V call is TRBV28, the J call TRBJ2-5; TRBD2 matches 16 bases. CDR3 nucleotide sequence: TGTGCCAGCAACCTGGGACTAGCGGGGGGGAAGTGGGAGACCCAGTACTTC. Residues: CASNLGLAGGKWETQYF.